This TCR beta chain was profiled in a study of blood T cells in healthy people across ages. As for this clonotype: Its antigen is undetermined.

General study findings and limits: Unsorted PBMC material precluded a definitive naive versus antigen-experienced comparison. From one million sequenced T cells, diversity estimates were lower bounds.

Trimming cost V 2 bases and J 1 base, with 14 bases left between them. The CDR3 runs 17 residues. Per the germline V gene, CDR1 is MNHNY and CDR2 is SVGAGI (reference sequence). Alongside a J-beta primer mix, a sample-barcoded 5' primer served in a second PCR lasting about 7 to 12 cycles. Template switching added a 12-random-nucleotide identifier to every cDNA molecule. TCRdb processed the 5' RACE reads anew with MiXCR; each CDR3 protein has one entry. The table has about 1.4 million distinct CDR3 sequences, approximately 59% seen once. The source is a man aged 18 to 29 in good health. The chain has TRBV6-6 and TRBJ1-4; D ambiguous. Sequenced material: blood. The CDR3 region is CASSYTGDGGTNEKLFF. The CDR3 nucleotides read TGTGCCAGCAGTTACACGGGTGACGGCGGAACTAATGAAAAACTGTTTTTT.